The 17 T cell receptor beta chains in this list originate from one sample, sequenced in a study of T cells after yellow fever vaccination (dated by TCRdb to about 2019). In light of the paper, this sample's treatment or condition label describes: live attenuated yellow fever vaccine strain. The library came from 5' RACE. The sequencing machine was an Illumina HiSeq 2500. The raw public reads went through TCRdb reprocessing: fastp at Q25, MiXCR clone calling, in-frame beta chains kept. CDR3 protein sequences are deduplicated, and each keeps its most common genes and DNA. The sample has over 35,000 distinct CDR3 sequences on record, approximately 6.3% of them singletons. Jointly, the top ten make up about 9.4% of the sample. Specimen: PBMCs, either bulk or a sorted T-cell subset (CD4+, CD8+, memory, or dextramer-sorted; not recorded which), collected 45 days after the yellow fever booster vaccination. The receptors come from a man under 40 who received the YFV17D yellow fever vaccine.

This clonotype occurred a few times. This rearrangement joins TRBV10-1 to TRBJ2-2, with D maybe TRBD2 (6 bases). The CDR3 has 14 residues. The germline V and J ends were trimmed by 5 bases and 4 bases, with 11 bases remaining between them. Per the germline V gene, CDR1 is WNHNN and CDR2 is SYGVQD (reference sequence). The CDR3 sequence is CASSRLGSTGELFF. CDR3 in DNA: TGCGCCAGCAGTCGACTAGGGAGCACCGGGGAGCTGTTTTTT.

The table lists this clonotype with many counts. The chain couples TRBV7-2 to TRBJ2-7; no definite D call. Trimming shortened V by 1 base and J by 4 bases, and 14 bases separated the two germline ends. The CDR3 loop spans 15 amino acids. Germline V gene lookup returns CDR1 SGHTA and CDR2 FQGNSA. The CDR3 reads CASSLERNKRYEQYF. As DNA, the CDR3 is TGTGCCAGCAGCTTAGAACGGAACAAACGGTACGAGCAGTACTTC.

There are many counts of this clonotype. The chain is built from TRBV20-1 and TRBJ2-3; D not resolved. This CDR3 is 12 amino acids long. Germline values: CDR1 DFQATT, CDR2 SNEGSKA (reference sequence). Trimming shortened V by 6 bases and J by 0 bases, and 7 bases separated the two germline ends. The CDR3 loop is CSASGSTDTQYF. The DNA of the CDR3 is TGCAGTGCCTCCGGTAGCACAGATACGCAGTATTTT.

This clonotype has more than one count but fewer than ten. This sequence joins TRBV12-3 or TRBV12-4 and TRBJ2-2, with D perhaps TRBD1 (5 bases). The CDR3 covers 13 residues. Between the trimmed V and J ends, which lost 5 bases and 5 bases, there was a span of 9 bases. The CDR3 nucleotides are TGTGCCAGCAGTCAGCAGGGAACCGGGGAGCTGTTTTTT. This encodes CASSQQGTGELFF.

In its sample, this clonotype was seen many times. The CDR3: CASSFVAGSGTEAFF. The CDR3 DNA sequence: TGTGCCAGCAGTTTTGTTGCAGGGTCAGGCACTGAAGCTTTCTTT. The chain couples TRBV28 to TRBJ1-1; a possible D gene is TRBD1 (5 bases). V lost 3 bases to trimming and J lost 4 bases, with 15 bases between them. Per the germline V gene, CDR1 is MDHEN and CDR2 is SYDVKM. The CDR3 length is 15 residues.

V and J are TRBV6-2 or TRBV6-3 and TRBJ1-5; 8 bases align to TRBD1. The CDR3 runs to 19 residues. Trimming took 2 bases from V and 3 from J; bases not matched to a gene: 15. Germline CDR1 is MNHEY and CDR2 is SVGEGT. The chain's CDR3 is CASSYMGQVRAHFNQPQHF. The CDR3 region has the DNA TGTGCCAGCAGTTACATGGGACAGGTTCGAGCTCACTTCAATCAGCCCCAGCATTTT.

This clonotype was counted ten times or more. The chain combines TRBV27 with TRBJ2-1, with 9 nucleotides matching TRBD1. Losses at the gene ends were 4 bases for V and 9 bases for J; bases not matched to a gene: 7. The CDR3 loop spans 14 amino acids. Germline V gene sequence: CDR1 MNHEY, CDR2 SMNVEV (reference sequence). The CDR3, as DNA: TGTGCCAGCAGTTACAGGGGGCGACTGCCTGAGCAGTTCTTC. It is translated as CASSYRGRLPEQFF.

This clonotype came up many times. The chain recombines TRBV20-1 with TRBJ2-7; 10 positions agree with TRBD2. This CDR3 is built from 13 residues. The V segment lost 6 bases and the J segment 6 bases; nucleotides outside the gene matches: 8. The germline V gene encodes CDR1 DFQATT and CDR2 SNEGSKA (reference sequence). The DNA for the CDR3 is TGCAGTGCAACAGGGACTAGCGCATTCGAGCAGTACTTC. Its translation: CSATGTSAFEQYF.

This clonotype occurred many times. The rearrangement uses TRBV6-6 and TRBJ2-2; D ambiguous. Between the trimmed V and J ends, which lost 4 bases and 1 base, there was a span of 1 base. CDR1 is MNHNY, CDR2 SVGAGI, per germline (reference sequence). The CDR3 extends over 12 amino acids. This CDR3 reads CASSLNTGELFF. As DNA, the CDR3 is TGTGCCAGCAGTTTGAACACCGGGGAGCTGTTTTTT.

This clonotype has only a few counts. The chain joins TRBV6-5 to TRBJ2-7; D may be TRBD2 (6 bases). The CDR3 length is 12 residues. Germline assignment: CDR1 MNHEY and CDR2 SVGAGI. V lost 10 bases and J lost 6, with 16 bases in between. CDR3 coding DNA: TGTGCCACCCAACCTGCGGGGACCGAGCAGTACTTC. Protein sequence: CATQPAGTEQYF.

There are a few counts of this clonotype. The V call is TRBV14, the J call TRBJ1-1; D gene ambiguous. Germline CDR1 is SGHDN and CDR2 is FVKESK. The V and J ends lost 5 bases and 1 base respectively, with 5 bases between them. The length of the CDR3 is 12 residues. CDR3 bases: TGTGCCAGCAGCTGGGGGAACACTGAAGCTTTCTTT. It is translated as CASSWGNTEAFF.

This clonotype has a count of ten or more. CDR3 loop: CASSEGFSGRVHEQYF. The CDR3, as DNA: TGTGCCAGCAGTGAAGGGTTTAGCGGGAGGGTCCACGAGCAGTACTTC. V gene TRBV25-1 combines with J gene TRBJ2-7; 11 positions match TRBD2. Trimming cost V 2 bases and J 5 bases; bases outside gene matches: 8. The CDR3 covers 16 residues. Germline assignment: CDR1 MGHDK and CDR2 SYGVNS.

This clonotype appeared many times. The genes are TRBV5-1 and TRBJ1-2; D is possibly TRBD1 (6 bases). The germline V gene has CDR1 SGHRS and CDR2 YFSETQ. V was shortened by 1 base and J by 0 bases, with 13 bases between the two germline ends. The CDR3 covers 16 residues. The CDR3 sequence: CASSLTWDTTNYGYTF. DNA for the CDR3: TGCGCCAGCAGCTTGACCTGGGACACCACTAACTATGGCTACACCTTC.

The sample holds a few counts of this clonotype. The chain joins TRBV30 to TRBJ1-2, with D unresolved. This CDR3 has 14 amino acids. Germline V gives CDR1 GTSNPN, CDR2 SVGIG (reference sequence). V was pared by 5 bases and J by 4 bases, with 17 bases between. DNA of the CDR3: TGTGCCTGGGGAATACGTCGGGCCAGCTATGGCTACACCTTC. This gives the protein CAWGIRRASYGYTF.

This clonotype appeared many times. The chain recombines TRBV7-2 with TRBJ1-5; D remains unclear. This CDR3 is built from 14 residues. Per germline, CDR1 SGHTA and CDR2 FQGNSA. Trimming took off 1 base at V and 3 bases at J, with 7 bases between the two ends. The CDR3 DNA is TGTGCCAGCAGCTTAGTGCAGCACAATCAGCCCCAGCATTTT. Encoded protein: CASSLVQHNQPQHF.

The rearrangement uses TRBV12-3 or TRBV12-4 and TRBJ2-2; the match to TRBD2 covers 7 bases. The J segment lost 7 bases and the V segment lost 10 bases, leaving 9 bases of the junction unmatched. CDR3 length: 13 amino acids. CDR3 DNA: TGTGCCACCAGAGCGGGACCGGGCGGGGAGCTGTTTTTT. This codes for CATRAGPGGELFF.

The sample holds many counts of this clonotype. The chain combines TRBV3-1 with TRBJ2-1; no firm D call. Trimming cost V 6 bases and J 4 bases, with 7 bases left between them. Germline CDR1 is LGHDT and CDR2 is YNNKEL (reference sequence). There are 12 residues in the CDR3. This chain's CDR3 is CASSDIYNEQFF. The DNA for the CDR3 is TGTGCCAGCAGTGACATATACAATGAGCAGTTCTTC.